The source of this T cell receptor beta chain is a study of cytomegalovirus exposure and HLA in healthy donors. With regard to this clone: Its antigen is not identified.

Study-wide results and caveats: Fewer N-insertions than the roughly 600-donor mean were reportedly shown by an Asian-associated ancestry cluster in a later analysis. Later work found that TCR association rates differed between HLA loci; DRB1 had the most and HLA-C the fewest.

PCR was performed using 60 Vbeta and 13 Jbeta primers. Profiled with immunoSEQ multiplex PCR; TCRdb holds only in-frame clones, not every one. The ten most abundant clones cover over 10% of a sample with around 53,000 clones. V was clipped by 0 bases and J by 0 bases; unmatched bases: 8. The CDR3 covers 17 residues. Germline CDR1 SGHRS, CDR2 YFSETQ. Sequenced input: PBMCs. The gene calls are TRBV5-1 and TRBJ1-2, with 7 nucleotides matching TRBD1. This TCR derives from a man in his late teens or twenties in good health and CMV-seropositive. CDR3 protein: CASSLALLGTANYGYTF. For the CDR3, the DNA is TGCGCCAGCAGCTTGGCCCTATTAGGGACAGCTAACTATGGCTACACCTTC.